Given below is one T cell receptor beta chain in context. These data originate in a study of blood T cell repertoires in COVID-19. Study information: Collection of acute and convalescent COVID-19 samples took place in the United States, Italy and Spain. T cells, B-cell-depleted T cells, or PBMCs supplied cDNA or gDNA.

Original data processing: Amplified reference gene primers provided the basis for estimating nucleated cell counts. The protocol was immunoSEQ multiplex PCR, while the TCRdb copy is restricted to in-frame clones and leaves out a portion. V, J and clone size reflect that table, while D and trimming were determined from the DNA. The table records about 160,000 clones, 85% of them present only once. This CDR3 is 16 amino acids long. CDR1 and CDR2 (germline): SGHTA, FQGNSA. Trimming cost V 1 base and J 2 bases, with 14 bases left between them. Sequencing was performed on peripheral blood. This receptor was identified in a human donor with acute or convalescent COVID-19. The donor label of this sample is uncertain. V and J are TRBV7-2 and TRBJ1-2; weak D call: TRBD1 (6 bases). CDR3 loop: CASSLVEGGDNYGYTF. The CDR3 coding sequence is TGTGCCAGCAGCTTAGTAGAAGGGGGGGACAACTATGGCTACACCTTC.